The T cell receptor beta chain under discussion was sequenced for a study of pediatric ulcerative colitis. V was shortened by 11 bases and J by 1 base, with 16 bases between the two germline ends. CDR3 length: 14 residues. A single count supports this clone. The assay was run at survey level. Each sample received Survey-level depth of up to 500,000 reads. Clones were sequenced by immunoSEQ multiplex PCR, and TCRdb holds only the in-frame ones, with some missing. Here the sample spans roughly 54,000 clones, approximately 87% being singletons. This TCR was recovered from a boy aged 5-17 years who was a control in a study of pediatric ulcerative colitis. The V gene is TRBV23-1, the J gene TRBJ2-3; D perhaps matches TRBD2 (7 bases). TRBV23-1 qualifies as an ORF whose function is uncertain. The source material was blood. CDR3 in amino acids: CAPRGGGGTDTQYF. The CDR3 coding sequence is TGCGCCCCTCGCGGGGGCGGGGGCACAGATACGCAGTATTTT.